These 31 T cell receptor beta chains share one sample of origin, sequenced in a study of patients and donors after allogeneic stem cell transplantation. TCRdb fed the RT-PCR reads into MiXCR, producing one record per CDR3 protein. The table includes over 350,000 distinct CDR3 sequences, 16% detected once. The sequencing sample was made of blood, either unsorted or a sorted T cell fraction (not recorded which). The receptors stem from a human donor who was either an allogeneic HSCT recipient or a stem cell or donor lymphocyte infusion donor (not recorded which). It is not recorded whose cells these are; they may come from a transplant donor.

V and J are TRBV11-1 and TRBJ1-2; 10 positions agree with TRBD1. The ends lost 4 bases at V and 10 bases at J; junction bases unmatched: 6. The CDR3 loop spans 13 amino acids. CDR1 is SGHAT, CDR2 FQDESV, per germline (reference sequence). The CDR3 coding sequence is TGTGCCAGCAGCTCGACAGGGGGCCGACTCTACACCTTC. Encoded protein: CASSSTGGRLYTF.

V usage is TRBV7-8 and J usage is TRBJ2-7; 10 bases are shared with TRBD2. V gave up 1 base and J gave up 4 bases; unmatched junction bases: 7. The CDR3 is 16 residues long. From germline, CDR1 is SGHVS and CDR2 FQNEAQ. The CDR3 loop is CASSLDLGSGGYEQYF. The CDR3 region has the DNA TGTGCCAGCAGCTTAGATCTAGGTAGCGGGGGGTACGAGCAGTACTTC.

The chain joins TRBV25-1 to TRBJ2-7; 11 bases are a match to TRBD2. V lost 4 bases, J lost 3 bases, and 5 bases stayed unmatched. The CDR3 spans 15 residues. Germline CDR1 reads MGHDK; CDR2 reads SYGVNS. CDR3 DNA: TGTGCCAGCAGTGGCTCACTAGCGGGAGACTACGAGCAGTACTTC. It is translated as CASSGSLAGDYEQYF.

This clonotype was detected a few times. The chain carries TRBV12-3 or TRBV12-4 and TRBJ1-6, with D possibly TRBD1 on 5 matching bases. V was cut by 2 bases and J by 4 bases, with 9 bases left in between. The CDR3 contains 15 residues. CDR3 sequence (DNA): TGTGCCAGCAGTTTAAAGGGGACGTATAATTCACCCCTCCACTTT. Translating gives CASSLKGTYNSPLHF.

The DNA for the CDR3 is TGTGCCACAGGGTTGGGGGGGGAGACCCAGTACTTC. Translated, it gives CATGLGGETQYF. The chain uses TRBV12-3 or TRBV12-4 and TRBJ2-5; TRBD2 aligns across 7 bases. This CDR3 is 12 amino acids long. V shed 10 bases and J 5 bases; nucleotides not matched to a gene: 7.

At least ten counts were recorded for this clonotype. The genes are TRBV13 and TRBJ1-2, with 10 bases fitting TRBD1. The CDR3 is made up of 16 amino acids. CDR1 is PRHDT, CDR2 FYEKMQ, per germline (reference sequence). V was clipped by 5 bases and J by 6 bases; unmatched bases: 12. The CDR3 reads CASSILLGQGVDGYTF. The DNA for the CDR3 is TGTGCCAGCAGCATACTCCTAGGACAGGGGGTGGATGGCTACACCTTC.

This clonotype was detected a few times. The chain couples TRBV20-1 to TRBJ2-5, with TRBD2 matching 8 bases. The length of the CDR3 is 15 residues. Germline-derived CDR1 and CDR2 are DFQATT and SNEGSKA (reference sequence). Unmatched junction bases numbered 10, after V lost 3 bases and J lost 4 bases. The CDR3 is CSARVSGGPGETQYF. CDR3 nucleotides: TGCAGTGCTAGGGTGTCGGGAGGGCCGGGAGAGACCCAGTACTTC.

The chain couples TRBV2 to TRBJ2-2, with 7 bases identical to TRBD2. With 6 bases clipped from V and 6 bases from J, the junction kept 1 base outside the gene matches. CDR1 is SNHLY, CDR2 FYNNEI, per germline. This CDR3 is 12 amino acids long. CDR3 bases: TGTGCCAGCAGGGGGGGGGCCGGGGAGCTGTTTTTT. It specifies CASRGGAGELFF.

In this sample, this clonotype turned up a few times. The chain recombines TRBV12-3 or TRBV12-4 with TRBJ2-5; D is uncertain. This CDR3 spans 17 amino acids. Between the trimmed V and J ends, which lost 8 bases and 4 bases, there was a span of 26 bases. The DNA for the CDR3 is TGTGCCAGCCTCAAGAGTAGGCTGGGGATCTCCCGAGAGACCCAGTACTTC. Translation gives CASLKSRLGISRETQYF.

The rearrangement uses TRBV6-1 and TRBJ1-2; D is perhaps TRBD1 (5 bases). The length of the CDR3 is 12 residues. V gave up 11 bases and J gave up 5 bases, with 15 bases separating them. The germline V gene has CDR1 MNHNS and CDR2 SASEGT. The CDR3 loop reads CAGGRSIYGYTF. The CDR3 DNA reads as TGTGCCGGGGGAAGGTCGATATATGGCTACACCTTC.

This clonotype was counted a single time. The chain is built from TRBV6-1 and TRBJ2-6; tentative D call: TRBD2 (5 bases). The germline gives CDR1 MNHNS, CDR2 SASEGT. The germline V and J ends were trimmed by 7 bases and 0 bases, with 16 bases remaining between them. The CDR3 consists of 17 residues. CDR3 coding DNA: TGTGCCAGCATCACGGGATTTGAGGTCTCTGGGGCCAACGTCCTGACTTTC. It codes for CASITGFEVSGANVLTF.

This clonotype was seen more than once but under ten times. The chain recombines TRBV9 with TRBJ2-2; the match to TRBD2 covers 7 bases. From germline, CDR1 is SGDLS and CDR2 YYNGEE. V shed 7 bases and J 4 bases; nucleotides not matched to a gene: 7. This CDR3 is built from 14 residues. In nucleotides, the CDR3 is TGTGCCAGCCGGCGGGGGACGGCCACCGGGGAGCTGTTTTTT. Amino acids: CASRRGTATGELFF.

Only a few counts were recorded for this clonotype. The CDR3 spells CSVLGGRAELEDTQYF. The CDR3 DNA sequence: TGCAGTGTCCTGGGCGGGAGGGCCGAGTTGGAAGATACGCAGTATTTT. The rearrangement joins TRBV20-1 to TRBJ2-3; TRBD2 aligns across 9 bases. The CDR3 length is 16 residues. V was pared by 7 bases and J by 5 bases, with 16 bases of the junction left unmatched. CDR1 and CDR2 (germline): DFQATT, SNEGSKA (reference sequence).

V and J are TRBV7-9 and TRBJ2-1; D is perhaps TRBD1 or TRBD2 (5 bases each). V was cut by 4 bases and J by 10 bases, with 26 bases left in between. Germline V CDR1 and CDR2: SEHNR, FQNEAQ (reference sequence). The CDR3 totals 17 residues. The CDR3 loop reads CASSSGPGTSFGLEQFF. CDR3 DNA: TGTGCCAGCAGCTCAGGTCCCGGGACGAGTTTCGGGCTCGAGCAGTTCTTC.

This clonotype came up a few times. The germline gene is not matched at one end of the junction; a read error may be the cause. The V and J genes are TRBV27 and TRBJ2-7; weak D call: TRBD2 (7 bases). The CDR3 is 13 residues long. The germline V gene has CDR1 MNHEY and CDR2 SMNVEV (reference sequence). CDR3 bases: TGTGCCAGCAGTGCGAGCACGGGGGGCGACTTGGGCTTC. This sequence encodes CASSASTGGDLGF.

V usage is TRBV3-1 and J usage is TRBJ1-5, with D possibly being TRBD1 (5 bases). V was trimmed by 1 base and J by 5 bases, leaving 9 bases between them. Germline CDR1 is LGHDT and CDR2 is YNNKEL (reference sequence). CDR3 length: 14 residues. The CDR3 region has the DNA TGTGCCAGCAGCCAAGGGGGCCGGGATCAGCCCCAGCATTTT. This sequence encodes CASSQGGRDQPQHF.

This chain joins TRBV6-5 and TRBJ2-2, with a weak D call TRBD1 (5 bases). The V gene lost 0 bases and the J gene lost 6 bases, with 8 bases spanning the gap. Germline V CDR1 and CDR2: MNHEY, SVGAGI. The CDR3 covers 14 residues. In nucleotides, the CDR3 is TGTGCCAGCAGTTACTCGACAGTTCCCGGGGAGCTGTTTTTT. Translated: CASSYSTVPGELFF.

This chain links TRBV30 with TRBJ2-3; D is uncertain. Between the trimmed V and J ends, which lost 2 bases and 5 bases, there was a span of 11 bases. The V gene's germline CDR1 is GTSNPN and CDR2 SVGIG (reference sequence). The CDR3 sequence is 13 residues long. Here the CDR3 DNA reads TGTGCCTGGAGTCGAGTGGTTAAAGATACGCAGTATTTT. It encodes CAWSRVVKDTQYF. The full variable domain, its missing parts supplied by reference TRBV30 and TRBJ2-3, is SQTIHQWPATLVQPVGSPLSLECTVEGTSNPNLYWYRQAAGRGLQLLFYSVGIGQISSEVPQNLSASRPQDRQFILSSKKLLLSDSGFYLCAWSRVVKDTQYFGPGTRLTVL.

This chain uses TRBV24-1 with TRBJ1-4; D remains unclear. CDR3 length: 12 residues. CDR1 is KGHDR and CDR2 is SFDVKD in the germline V gene. Trimming stripped 2 bases from V and 7 bases from J, with 4 bases between. The CDR3 protein is CATSDYTEKLFF. CDR3 coding DNA: TGTGCCACCAGTGATTATACTGAAAAACTGTTTTTT.

J is TRBJ2-7 and V is TRBV29-1, with a possible D match to TRBD2 (7 bases). V was cut by 4 bases and J by 2 bases, with 15 bases left in between. The CDR3 spans 14 residues. Germline loops: CDR1 SQVTM, CDR2 ANQGSEA. The CDR3 protein is CSVAHREGPYEQYF. As DNA, the CDR3 is TGCAGCGTTGCCCACAGGGAGGGTCCCTACGAGCAGTACTTC.

This clonotype has just a few counts. The J gene is TRBJ2-7, the V gene TRBV12-3 or TRBV12-4; TRBD1 matches at 8 bases. CDR3 length: 13 amino acids. V dropped 7 bases and J dropped 5; count of bases not matched to a gene: 7. The CDR3 DNA reads TGTGCCAGCAAATTGACAGGGGCCCACGAGCAGTACTTC. Residues: CASKLTGAHEQYF.

The chain is built from TRBV2 and TRBJ1-5, with D hard to call. Per the germline V gene, CDR1 is SNHLY and CDR2 is FYNNEI. V lost 5 bases, J lost 5 bases, and 13 bases lay in between. This CDR3 contains 14 residues. The DNA of the CDR3 is TGTGCCAGCAGTCAGTGGGGATCGGATCAGCCCCAGCATTTT. Its protein product is CASSQWGSDQPQHF. Variable domain in full (rest from reference TRBV2 and TRBJ1-5): EPEVTQTPSHQVTQMGQEVILRCVPISNHLYFYWYRQILGQKVEFLVSFYNNEISEKSEIFDDQFSVERPDGSNFTLKIRSTKLEDSAMYFCASSQWGSDQPQHFGDGTRLSIL.

This chain links TRBV7-9 with TRBJ1-1, with D unclear. The length of the CDR3 is 15 residues. Germline CDR1 reads SEHNR; CDR2 reads FQNEAQ (reference sequence). The V end was cut by 4 bases, the J end by 4 bases, with 16 bases between. The CDR3 protein is CASSSPKDVVTEAFF. The CDR3, as DNA: TGTGCCAGCAGCTCCCCAAAGGATGTCGTCACTGAAGCTTTCTTT.

This clonotype has a handful of counts. V is TRBV12-3 or TRBV12-4 and J is TRBJ1-6; no definite D call. The germline V and J ends were trimmed by 2 bases and 10 bases, with 15 bases remaining between them. The CDR3 loop spans 15 amino acids. CDR3 nucleotide sequence: TGTGCCAGCAGTTTACGGGATAGGGCAGGATCACCCCTCCACTTT. It specifies CASSLRDRAGSPLHF.

V is TRBV15 and J is TRBJ2-1; D is unresolved. V was shortened by 1 base and J by 2 bases, with 9 bases between the two germline ends. Germline lookup yields CDR1 LNHNV and CDR2 YYDKDF (reference sequence). The CDR3 extends over 15 amino acids. The CDR3 region is CATSRVPDAYNEQFF. In DNA, the CDR3 is TGTGCCACCAGCAGAGTCCCCGACGCCTACAATGAGCAGTTCTTC.

This chain joins TRBV7-3 and TRBJ2-1, with 10 bases lining up with TRBD1. V dropped 5 bases and J dropped 7; count of bases not matched to a gene: 8. The CDR3 is 15 amino acids. The germline gives CDR1 SGHTA, CDR2 FQGTGA. CDR3 DNA: TGTGCCAGCAGCCTCAGACAGGGGGCGAAAAATGAGCAGTTCTTC. Protein product: CASSLRQGAKNEQFF. The variable domain in full, with the rest retrieved from reference TRBV7-3 and TRBJ2-1, is GAGVSQTPSNKVTEKGKYVELRCDPISGHTALYWYRQSLGQGPEFLIYFQGTGAADDSGLPNDRFFAVRPEGSVSTLKIQRTERGDSAVYLCASSLRQGAKNEQFFGPGTRLTVL.

This clonotype came up a few times. V gene TRBV4-1 combines with J gene TRBJ2-2, with TRBD1 matching 7 bases. V was pared by 4 bases and J by 4 bases, with 9 bases of the junction left unmatched. Germline CDR1 is MGHRA and CDR2 is YSYEKL. This CDR3 comprises 16 residues. This CDR3 is CASSPLPGQITGELFF. In DNA form, the CDR3 reads TGCGCCAGCAGCCCTCTACCGGGACAGATCACCGGGGAGCTGTTTTTT.

This clonotype showed up just once. The V gene is TRBV23-1, the J gene TRBJ2-5; D perhaps matches TRBD1 (5 bases). TRBV23-1 is identified as an open reading frame with a role that is uncertain. Trimming left V 4 bases short and J 4 bases short, with 16 bases between. This CDR3 region has 15 residues. DNA for the CDR3: TGCGCCAGCAGTCTCCCGCAGGGTTCTGGAGAGACCCAGTACTTC. Its protein product is CASSLPQGSGETQYF.

On this clonotype: A read error is likely, as this CDR3 ends without the conserved phenylalanine or tryptophan. This rearrangement joins TRBV7-2 to TRBJ2-1; 10 nucleotides align to TRBD1. Per germline, CDR1 SGHTA and CDR2 FQGNSA. The V and J ends lost 5 bases and 4 bases, in that order; junction bases with no gene match: 5. CDR3 length: 15 amino acids. The DNA for the CDR3 is TGTGCCAGCAGCAGACAGGGGGCACAGTACAATGAGCAGTTCTCC. As protein: CASSRQGAQYNEQFS.

This clonotype was picked up many times. The chain joins TRBV4-3 to TRBJ1-3; a weak D match, TRBD1 (6 bases). This CDR3 has 17 residues. Germline V CDR1 and CDR2: LGHNA, YSLEER. V lost 0 bases, J lost 0 bases, and 12 bases lay in between. As DNA, the CDR3 is TGCGCCAGCAGCCAAGATAGTACAGGGCGCTCTGGAAACACCATATATTTT. This sequence encodes CASSQDSTGRSGNTIYF.

This chain links TRBV3-1 with TRBJ1-6, with D uncertain. Trimming removed 0 bases at V and 12 bases at J, with 12 bases between. The CDR3 totals 14 residues. Germline CDR1 LGHDT, CDR2 YNNKEL (reference sequence). Written as DNA, the CDR3 is TGTGCCAGCAGCCAAGAGGGAGGCCTGAAACCCCTCCACTTT. Translating gives CASSQEGGLKPLHF.